The TCR beta chain described here comes from a study of T cell repertoires in cytomegalovirus infection. Whole-study context: TCR beta signatures that were public indicated CMV infection and matching HLA type.

Trimming pared 3 bases from V and 4 bases from J, leaving 16 bases between. CDR3 length: 15 residues. The germline CDR1 and CDR2 sequences are KGHSH and LQKENI. Using its own MiXCR run on the reads, TCRdb lists one record per CDR3 protein. The data show about 150,000 distinct CDR3 sequences, 20% to 30% seen once. On this clonotype: Its antigen is undetermined.

Study conclusions and caveats: Across the ex vivo response, the dominant clonotypes were HLA-C-restricted CMV-specific TCR beta clonotypes.

The sequence derives from a human donor in good health (CMV status not recorded). Some clones in this sample may be carry-over from other donors' samples. V gene TRBV18 combines with J gene TRBJ2-7, with TRBD1 as a possible D gene (5 bases). The specimen was PBMCs. DNA for the CDR3: TGTGCCAGCTCACCGGTTCCTGCCCAGGGTTACGAGCAGTACTTC. Translated: CASSPVPAQGYEQYF.